One and the same sample provided the 22 T cell receptor beta chains below, sequenced in a study of blood T cell repertoires in COVID-19. The repertoire was sequenced with immunoSEQ multiplex PCR; TCRdb's copy has only in-frame clones and lacks some. The sample lists over 40,000 clones; 86% were seen once. Specimen: peripheral blood. These receptors all stem from a man older than 75 with acute or convalescent COVID-19.

This clone was detected once. The CDR3 region is CASSWGTGGEQFF. For the CDR3, the DNA is TGCGCCAGCAGCTGGGGGACAGGGGGTGAGCAGTTCTTC. The chain combines TRBV5-1 with TRBJ2-1, with 11 bases matching TRBD1. The ends lost 3 bases at V and 9 bases at J; junction bases unmatched: 2. Germline V lookup: CDR1 SGHRS, CDR2 YFSETQ. CDR3 length equals 13 residues.

V usage is TRBV3-1 (or the pseudogene TRBV3-2) and J usage is TRBJ2-1, with D unclear. Germline-derived CDR1 and CDR2 are LGHDT and YNNKEL (reference sequence). Deletions cut 3 bases from V and 10 bases from J, with 7 bases between. This CDR3 contains 11 residues. The DNA of the CDR3 is TGTGCCAGCAGCCAGTCCCTGGAGCAGTTCTTC. Translation: CASSQSLEQFF.

This clone was seen only once. The rearrangement links TRBV15 to TRBJ1-1, with TRBD1 matching over 11 bases. Germline V gene data show CDR1 as LNHNV and CDR2 as YYDKDF (reference sequence). The CDR3 runs to 16 residues. Trimming removed 1 base from V and 10 bases from J; junction bases left unmatched: 11. The CDR3 loop is CATSRAVGTGGGGAFF. DNA for the CDR3: TGTGCCACCAGCAGAGCTGTCGGGACAGGGGGAGGGGGAGCTTTCTTT.

The chain joins TRBV6-5 to TRBJ2-7, with TRBD2 as a possible D gene (7 bases). Deletions cut 7 bases from V and 4 bases from J, with 17 bases between. CDR3 length: 14 amino acids. Per germline, CDR1 MNHEY and CDR2 SVGAGI. This chain's CDR3 is CASTLTGGGYEQYF. In DNA form, the CDR3 reads TGTGCCAGCACCCTCACGGGGGGCGGGTACGAGCAGTACTTC.

V is TRBV14 and J is TRBJ1-2, with 9 bases aligning to TRBD1. The J segment lost 5 bases and the V segment lost 4 bases, leaving 2 bases of the junction unmatched. The CDR3 consists of 13 residues. CDR1 SGHDN and CDR2 FVKESK come from the germline V gene. CDR3 region: CASSPGQGYGYTF. The CDR3 DNA is TGTGCCAGCAGCCCCGGACAGGGGTATGGCTACACCTTC. Looking up the rest from reference TRBV14 and TRBJ1-2 gives the full variable domain: EAGVTQFPSHSVIEKGQTVTLRCDPISGHDNLYWYRRVMGKEIKFLLHFVKESKQDESGMPNNRFLAERTGGTYSTLKVQPAELEDSGVYFCASSPGQGYGYTFGSGTRLTVV.

The chain joins TRBV7-8 to TRBJ1-2, with 7 nucleotides matching TRBD1. Germline CDR1 SGHVS, CDR2 FQNEAQ. CDR3 length equals 15 residues. V was clipped by 5 bases and J by 8 bases; unmatched bases: 14. CDR3 nucleotide sequence: TGTGCCAGCAGCCCCTTGACCGGAGGGACAGAAGGCTACACCTTC. This sequence encodes CASSPLTGGTEGYTF.

In its sample, this clone was seen once. The chain has TRBV2 and TRBJ1-4; 8 nucleotides line up with TRBD1. Losses at the gene ends were 7 bases for V and 2 bases for J; bases not matched to a gene: 6. The CDR3 totals 15 residues. Looked up from germline, CDR1 is SNHLY and CDR2 is FYNNEI. In DNA, the CDR3 is TGTGCCAGCACAGGGGGCAAAGCGACTAATGAAAAACTGTTTTTT. Protein sequence: CASTGGKATNEKLFF.

The chain uses TRBV9 and TRBJ1-6, with D tentatively TRBD1 (6 bases). Trimming removed 3 bases at V and 10 bases at J, with 14 bases between. This CDR3 comprises 14 residues. Germline CDR1 SGDLS, CDR2 YYNGEE. The CDR3 protein is CASSGTASESPLHF. DNA of the CDR3: TGTGCCAGCAGCGGGACAGCCTCGGAATCACCCCTCCACTTT.

The CDR3 bases are TGTGCCAGCACCCCTCTGAGAGCGGGGGGGCGAACCGGGGAGCTGTTTTTT. Protein product: CASTPLRAGGRTGELFF. J is TRBJ2-2 and V is TRBV27; 10 nucleotides match TRBD2. This CDR3 contains 17 residues. The V gene end was trimmed by 7 bases and the J gene end by 5 bases; junction bases not matched to a gene: 13. Germline V gene lookup returns CDR1 MNHEY and CDR2 SMNVEV (reference sequence).

This clone was detected only once. V and J are TRBV21-1 and TRBJ2-7; no DNA check was done on the table's D call, TRBD1. TRBV21-1 is annotated as a pseudogene. There are 18 residues in the CDR3. The CDR3 DNA follows: TGTGCCAGCAGCAAACGCCCGGGACAGGGGACCTACTCCTACGAGCAGTACTTC. Translation: CASSKRPGQGTYSYEQYF.

This chain joins TRBV3-1 (or the pseudogene TRBV3-2) and TRBJ1-6, with 9 bases aligning to TRBD1. This CDR3 region has 15 residues. CDR1 and CDR2 from the germline V gene are LGHDT and YNNKEL (reference sequence). After removal of 2 bases from V and 8 bases from J, the junction contained 4 bases not matched to a gene. The CDR3 region is CASSQRDRDDSPLHF. In nucleotides, the CDR3 is TGTGCCAGCAGCCAAAGGGACAGGGATGATTCACCCCTCCACTTT.

The chain couples TRBV2 to TRBJ1-2; 8 bases line up with TRBD1. This CDR3 spans 12 amino acids. Losses at the gene ends were 5 bases for V and 5 bases for J; bases not matched to a gene: 1. Germline V gives CDR1 SNHLY, CDR2 FYNNEI. For the CDR3, the DNA is TGTGCCAGCAGTAGACAGGGGTATGGCTACACCTTC. It translates to CASSRQGYGYTF.

This clone has a handful of counts. This rearrangement joins TRBV6-5 to TRBJ1-6, with TRBD1 matching 12 bases. The CDR3 covers 16 residues. The J segment lost 6 bases and the V segment lost 2 bases, leaving 2 bases of the junction unmatched. From germline, CDR1 is MNHEY and CDR2 SVGAGI. The CDR3 region has the DNA TGTGCCAGCAGTTACGGGACAGGGGGCGGTAATTCACCCCTCCACTTT. Protein sequence: CASSYGTGGGNSPLHF.

The chain has TRBV6-5 and TRBJ1-2; possible D gene TRBD1, 6 bases. Deletions cut 11 bases from V and 3 bases from J, with 16 bases between. The CDR3 contains 13 residues. Germline V gene sequence: CDR1 MNHEY, CDR2 SVGAGI. The CDR3 bases are TGTGCCGCGAGACCAGGGGCGGACTATGGCTACACCTTC. It translates to CAARPGADYGYTF.

This clone was recorded once. The J gene is TRBJ2-3, the V gene TRBV13, with 8 bases aligning to TRBD2. The CDR3 has 14 amino acids. Germline CDR1 PRHDT, CDR2 FYEKMQ (reference sequence). J was trimmed by 9 bases and V by 5 bases; bases with no gene match: 10. The CDR3 nucleotides are TGTGCCAGCAGCCGGGGGGGGACTCCTTCCACGCAGTATTTT. Its protein product is CASSRGGTPSTQYF.

This clone was picked up a small number of times. The chain joins TRBV4-1 to TRBJ1-5, with D unclear. The CDR3 consists of 16 residues. CDR1 and CDR2 (germline): MGHRA, YSYEKL. V was trimmed by 1 base and J by 0 bases, leaving 10 bases between them. The CDR3 protein is CASSQGGTYSNQPQHF. In DNA form, the CDR3 reads TGCGCCAGCAGCCAAGGCGGTACATATAGCAATCAGCCCCAGCATTTT.

V gene TRBV7-8 combines with J gene TRBJ2-7, with a weak D call TRBD2 (6 bases). Germline V gene lookup returns CDR1 SGHVS and CDR2 FQNEAQ. The CDR3 extends over 14 amino acids. V lost 9 bases and J lost 2, with 17 bases in between. In nucleotides, the CDR3 is TGTGCCAGTTCCCCCGGGACTCCCACCTACGAGCAGTACTTC. It is translated as CASSPGTPTYEQYF.

This clone was seen just once. The rearrangement links TRBV19 to TRBJ1-2; D is uncertain. This CDR3 is 16 amino acids long. Trimming removed 4 bases at V and 2 bases at J, with 17 bases between. From germline, CDR1 is LNHDA and CDR2 SQIVND (reference sequence). DNA for the CDR3: TGTGCCAGTAGTACAGCGGACGGGAGTTTAAACTATGGCTACACCTTC. Amino acid sequence: CASSTADGSLNYGYTF.

The chain links TRBV11-1 to TRBJ2-7; 7 bases line up with TRBD1. CDR1 is SGHAT and CDR2 is FQDESV in the germline V gene (reference sequence). The CDR3 consists of 13 residues. V lost 4 bases to trimming and J lost 7 bases; unmatched junction nucleotides: 7. CDR3 in amino acids: CASSSRQGGEQYF. Here the CDR3 DNA reads TGTGCCAGCAGCTCCCGACAGGGCGGGGAGCAGTACTTC.

The J gene is TRBJ2-5, the V gene TRBV12-3 or TRBV12-4; D is unclear. This CDR3 has 12 amino acids. Trimming removed 7 bases at V and 0 bases at J, with 6 bases between. CDR3 in DNA: TGTGCCAGCACACTGAACCAAGAGACCCAGTACTTC. Residues: CASTLNQETQYF.

The CDR3 DNA follows: TGTGCCAGCAGCGCGGGAGGAGGACAGGGAGGCCCTGAAGCTTTCTTT. The encoded protein is CASSAGGGQGGPEAFF. This chain uses TRBV9 with TRBJ1-1; TRBD1 matches at 8 bases. CDR3 size: 16 residues. Germline CDR1 reads SGDLS; CDR2 reads YYNGEE. Losses at the gene ends were 3 bases for V and 6 bases for J; bases not matched to a gene: 13.

The genes are TRBV6-1 and TRBJ2-7; D not certain. The V and J ends lost 5 bases and 3 bases respectively, with 5 bases between them. The germline gives CDR1 MNHNS, CDR2 SASEGT. The CDR3 extends over 11 amino acids. The DNA of the CDR3 is TGTGCCAGCAGTCCCCTCTACGAGCAGTACTTC. This encodes CASSPLYEQYF.